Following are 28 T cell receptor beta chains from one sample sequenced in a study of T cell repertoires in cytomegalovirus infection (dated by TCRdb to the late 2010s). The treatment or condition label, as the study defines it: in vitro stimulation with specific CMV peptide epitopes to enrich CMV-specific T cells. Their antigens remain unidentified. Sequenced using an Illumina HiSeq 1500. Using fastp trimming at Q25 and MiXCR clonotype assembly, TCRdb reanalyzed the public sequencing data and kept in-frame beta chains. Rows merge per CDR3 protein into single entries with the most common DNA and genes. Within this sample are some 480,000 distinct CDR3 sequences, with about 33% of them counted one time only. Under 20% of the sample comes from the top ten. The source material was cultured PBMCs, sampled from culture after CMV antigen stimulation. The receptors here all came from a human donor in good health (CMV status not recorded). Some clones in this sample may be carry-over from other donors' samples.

CDR3 bases: TGTGCCAGCATCACTGCAGCCAACACTGAAGCTTTCTTT. This translates into CASITAANTEAFF. V gene TRBV28 combines with J gene TRBJ1-1; no reliable D call. The CDR3 is 13 amino acids. The V gene's germline CDR1 is MDHEN and CDR2 SYDVKM. V lost 7 bases, J lost 2 bases, and 11 bases lay in between.

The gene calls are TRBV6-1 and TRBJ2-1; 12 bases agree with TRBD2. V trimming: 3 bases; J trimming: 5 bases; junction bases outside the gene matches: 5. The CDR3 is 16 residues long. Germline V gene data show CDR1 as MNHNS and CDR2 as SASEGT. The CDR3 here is CASSDIWTSGDNEQFF. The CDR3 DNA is TGTGCCAGCAGTGATATTTGGACTAGCGGGGACAATGAGCAGTTCTTC.

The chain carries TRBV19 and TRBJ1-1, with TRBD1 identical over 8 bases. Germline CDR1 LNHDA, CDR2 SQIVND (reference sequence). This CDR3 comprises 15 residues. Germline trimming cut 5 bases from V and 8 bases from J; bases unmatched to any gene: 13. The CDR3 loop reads CASSLRSTGTGEAFF. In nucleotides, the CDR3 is TGTGCCAGTAGTCTCAGGTCAACCGGGACAGGAGAAGCTTTCTTT.

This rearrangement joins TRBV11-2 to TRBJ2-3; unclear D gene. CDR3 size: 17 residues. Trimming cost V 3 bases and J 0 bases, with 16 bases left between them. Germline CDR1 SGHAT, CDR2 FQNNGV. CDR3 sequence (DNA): TGTGCCAGCAGCTTCCTTTTGGCGGACCTAAGCACAGATACGCAGTATTTT. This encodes CASSFLLADLSTDTQYF.

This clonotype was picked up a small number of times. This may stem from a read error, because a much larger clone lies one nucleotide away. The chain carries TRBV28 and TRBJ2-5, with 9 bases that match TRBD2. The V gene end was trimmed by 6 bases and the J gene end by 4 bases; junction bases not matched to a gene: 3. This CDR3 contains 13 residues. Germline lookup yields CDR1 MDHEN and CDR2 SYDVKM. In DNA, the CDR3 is TGTGCCAGCAGCCAACTAGCGGGAGAGACCCAGTACTTC. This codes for CASSQLAGETQYF.

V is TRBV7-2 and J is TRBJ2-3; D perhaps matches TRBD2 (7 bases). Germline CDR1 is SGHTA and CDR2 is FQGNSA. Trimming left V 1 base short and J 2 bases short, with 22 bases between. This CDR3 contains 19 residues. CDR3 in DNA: TGTGCCAGCAGCTTAGTTCTATCTAGCGGAGGGGGGTTCACAGATACGCAGTATTTT. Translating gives CASSLVLSSGGGFTDTQYF.

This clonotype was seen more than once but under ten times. CDR3 amino acids: CASRTRGTSRYNEQFF. The DNA for the CDR3 is TGTGCCAGTAGAACCAGAGGGACTAGTCGCTACAATGAGCAGTTCTTC. The gene calls are TRBV19 and TRBJ2-1; 8 bases are shared with TRBD2. The CDR3 covers 16 residues. The trim removed 6 bases at V and 3 bases at J, leaving 10 bases unmatched. The germline V gene has CDR1 LNHDA and CDR2 SQIVND (reference sequence).

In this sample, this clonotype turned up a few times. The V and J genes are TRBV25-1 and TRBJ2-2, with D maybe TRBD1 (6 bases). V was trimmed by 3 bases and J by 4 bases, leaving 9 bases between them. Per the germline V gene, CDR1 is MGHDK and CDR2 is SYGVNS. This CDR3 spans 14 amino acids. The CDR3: CASSDDRFTGELFF. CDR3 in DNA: TGTGCCAGCAGTGATGACAGGTTCACCGGGGAGCTGTTTTTT.

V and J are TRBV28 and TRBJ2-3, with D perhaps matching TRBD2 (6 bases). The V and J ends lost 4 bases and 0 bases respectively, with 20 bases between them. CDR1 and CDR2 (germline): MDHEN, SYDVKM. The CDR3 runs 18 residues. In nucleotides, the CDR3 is TGTGCCAGCAGTTATGCCGCCCCCCCTAGCGAAAGCACAGATACGCAGTATTTT. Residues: CASSYAAPPSESTDTQYF.

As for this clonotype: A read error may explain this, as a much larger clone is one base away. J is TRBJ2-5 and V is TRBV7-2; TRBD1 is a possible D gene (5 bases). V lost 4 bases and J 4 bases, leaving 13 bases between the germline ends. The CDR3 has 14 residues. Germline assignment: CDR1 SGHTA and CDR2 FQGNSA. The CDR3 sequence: CASSSSGMGETQYF. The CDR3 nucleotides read TGTGCCAGCAGCTCGTCAGGGATGGGAGAGACCCAGTACTTC.

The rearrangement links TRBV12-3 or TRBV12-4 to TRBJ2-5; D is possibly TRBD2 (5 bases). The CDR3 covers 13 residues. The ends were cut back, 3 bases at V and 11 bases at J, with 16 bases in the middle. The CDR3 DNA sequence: TGTGCCAGCAGTTTCCGCCTAGGGAGTTCGCAGTACTTC. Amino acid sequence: CASSFRLGSSQYF.

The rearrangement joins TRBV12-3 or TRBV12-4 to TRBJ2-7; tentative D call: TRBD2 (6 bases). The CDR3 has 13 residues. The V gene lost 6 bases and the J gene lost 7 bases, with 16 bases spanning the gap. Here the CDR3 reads CASSSNLGLEQYF. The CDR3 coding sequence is TGTGCCAGCAGCTCCAACCTGGGACTGGAGCAGTACTTC.

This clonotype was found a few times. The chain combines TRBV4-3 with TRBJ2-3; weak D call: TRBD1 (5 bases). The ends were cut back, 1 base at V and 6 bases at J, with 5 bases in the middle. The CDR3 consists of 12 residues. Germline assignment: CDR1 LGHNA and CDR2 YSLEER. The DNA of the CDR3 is TGCGCCAGCAGCCAAGCAGGGGATACGCAGTATTTT. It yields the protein CASSQAGDTQYF.

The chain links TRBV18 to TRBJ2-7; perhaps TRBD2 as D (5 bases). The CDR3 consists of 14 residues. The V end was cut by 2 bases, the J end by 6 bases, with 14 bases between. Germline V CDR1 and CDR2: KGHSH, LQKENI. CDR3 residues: CASSPSTRETEQYV. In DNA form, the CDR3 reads TGTGCCAGCTCACCATCGACGAGGGAGACCGAGCAGTACGTC.

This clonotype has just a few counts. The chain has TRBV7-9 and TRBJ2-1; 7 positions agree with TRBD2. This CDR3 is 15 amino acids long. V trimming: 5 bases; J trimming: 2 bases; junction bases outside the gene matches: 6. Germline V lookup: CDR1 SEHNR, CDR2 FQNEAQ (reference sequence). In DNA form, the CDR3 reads TGTGCCAGCAGCGTGACTAGCAGTACCTACAATGAGCAGTTCTTC. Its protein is CASSVTSSTYNEQFF. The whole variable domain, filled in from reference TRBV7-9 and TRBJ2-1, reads DTGVSQNPRHKITKRGQNVTFRCDPISEHNRLYWYRQTLGQGPEFLTYFQNEAQLEKSRLLSDRFSAERPKGSFSTLEIQRTEQGDSAMYLCASSVTSSTYNEQFFGPGTRLTVL.

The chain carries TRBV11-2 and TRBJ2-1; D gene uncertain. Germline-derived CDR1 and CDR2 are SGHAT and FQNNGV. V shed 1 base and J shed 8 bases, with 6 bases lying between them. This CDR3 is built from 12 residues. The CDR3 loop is CASSLGSHEQFF. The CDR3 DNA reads TGTGCCAGCAGCTTAGGGTCCCATGAGCAGTTCTTC. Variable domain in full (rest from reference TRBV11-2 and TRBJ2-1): EAGVAQSPRYKIIEKRQSVAFWCNPISGHATLYWYQQILGQGPKLLIQFQNNGVVDDSQLPKDRFSAERLKGVDSTLKIQPAKLEDSAVYLCASSLGSHEQFFGPGTRLTVL.

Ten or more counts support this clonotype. The CDR3 region is CASSLVGTDNQPQHF. CDR3 sequence (DNA): TGTGCCAGCAGCTTGGTTGGGACAGATAATCAGCCCCAGCATTTT. J is TRBJ1-5 and V is TRBV7-2; 7 nucleotides agree with TRBD1. This CDR3 spans 15 amino acids. Trimming cost V 3 bases and J 4 bases; bases outside gene matches: 6. Germline V gene sequence: CDR1 SGHTA, CDR2 FQGNSA. The full variable domain, with the rest looked up from reference TRBV7-2 and TRBJ1-5, is GAGVSQSPSNKVTEKGKDVELRCDPISGHTALYWYRQSLGQGLEFLIYFQGNSAPDKSGLPSDRFSAERTGGSVSTLTIQRTQQEDSAVYLCASSLVGTDNQPQHFGDGTRLSIL.

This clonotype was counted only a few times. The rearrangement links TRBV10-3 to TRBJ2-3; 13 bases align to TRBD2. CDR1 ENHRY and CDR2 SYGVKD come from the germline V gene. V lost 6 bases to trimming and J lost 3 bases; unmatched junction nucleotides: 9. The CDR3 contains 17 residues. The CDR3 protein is CAISGLAGVLRTDTQYF. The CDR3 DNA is TGTGCCATCAGCGGACTAGCGGGAGTTCTCAGGACAGATACGCAGTATTTT.

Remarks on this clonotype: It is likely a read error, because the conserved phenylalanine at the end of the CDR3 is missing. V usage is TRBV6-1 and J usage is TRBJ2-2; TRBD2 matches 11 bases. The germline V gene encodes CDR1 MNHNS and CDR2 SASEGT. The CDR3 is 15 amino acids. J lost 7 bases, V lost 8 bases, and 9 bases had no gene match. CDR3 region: CASEAGTSGNGELFI. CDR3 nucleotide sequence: TGTGCCAGCGAGGCGGGGACTAGCGGAAACGGGGAGCTGTTTATT.

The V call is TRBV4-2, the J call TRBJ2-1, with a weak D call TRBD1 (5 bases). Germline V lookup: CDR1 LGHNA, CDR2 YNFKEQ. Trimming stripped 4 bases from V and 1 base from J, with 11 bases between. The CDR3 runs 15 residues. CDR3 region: CASSPPGASYNEQFF. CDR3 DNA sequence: TGTGCCAGCAGCCCCCCTGGGGCTTCCTACAATGAGCAGTTCTTC.

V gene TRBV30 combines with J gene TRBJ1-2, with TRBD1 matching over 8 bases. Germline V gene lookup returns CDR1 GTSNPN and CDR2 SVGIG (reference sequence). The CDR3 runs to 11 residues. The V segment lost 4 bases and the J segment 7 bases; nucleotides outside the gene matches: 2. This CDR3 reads CAWMQGAGYTF. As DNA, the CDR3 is TGTGCCTGGATGCAGGGGGCTGGCTACACCTTC.

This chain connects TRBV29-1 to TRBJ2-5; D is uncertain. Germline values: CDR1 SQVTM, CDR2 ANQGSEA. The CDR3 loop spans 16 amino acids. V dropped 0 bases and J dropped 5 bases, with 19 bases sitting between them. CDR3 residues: CSVEDSAARLQETQYF. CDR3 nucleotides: TGCAGCGTTGAAGATTCAGCCGCACGTCTTCAGGAGACCCAGTACTTC.

The CDR3 is CASSQEGLAEIYNEQFF. The CDR3 bases are TGCGCCAGCAGCCAAGAGGGACTAGCGGAGATCTACAATGAGCAGTTCTTC. The chain links TRBV4-1 to TRBJ2-1; the match to TRBD2 covers 11 bases. The V segment lost 0 bases and the J segment 3 bases; nucleotides outside the gene matches: 4. Per the germline V gene, CDR1 is MGHRA and CDR2 is YSYEKL. The CDR3 totals 17 residues.

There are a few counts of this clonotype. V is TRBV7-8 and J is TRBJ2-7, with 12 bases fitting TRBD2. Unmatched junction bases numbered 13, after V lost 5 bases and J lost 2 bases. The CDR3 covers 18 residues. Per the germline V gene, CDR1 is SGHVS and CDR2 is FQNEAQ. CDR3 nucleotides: TGTGCCAGCAGCCGGGGGGGGACTAGCGGGTATTACCCCTACGAGCAGTACTTC. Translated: CASSRGGTSGYYPYEQYF. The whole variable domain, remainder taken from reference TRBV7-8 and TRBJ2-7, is GAGVSQSPRYKVAKRGQDVALRCDPISGHVSLFWYQQALGQGPEFLTYFQNEAQLDKSGLPSDRFFAERPEGSVSTLKIQRTQQEDSAVYLCASSRGGTSGYYPYEQYFGPGTRLTVT.

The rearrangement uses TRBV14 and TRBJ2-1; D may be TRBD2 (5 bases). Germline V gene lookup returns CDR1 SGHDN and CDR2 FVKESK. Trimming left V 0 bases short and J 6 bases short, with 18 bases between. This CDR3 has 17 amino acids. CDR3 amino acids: CASSQDFRGIYGNEQFF. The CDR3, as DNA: TGTGCCAGCAGCCAAGACTTTCGGGGTATATACGGCAATGAGCAGTTCTTC.

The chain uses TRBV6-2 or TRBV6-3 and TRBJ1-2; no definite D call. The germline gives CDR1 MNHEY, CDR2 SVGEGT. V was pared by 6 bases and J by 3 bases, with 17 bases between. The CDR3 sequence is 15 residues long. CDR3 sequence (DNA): TGTGCCAGCAGCTCCCCGGAATTGTTTCACTATGGCTACACCTTC. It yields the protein CASSSPELFHYGYTF.

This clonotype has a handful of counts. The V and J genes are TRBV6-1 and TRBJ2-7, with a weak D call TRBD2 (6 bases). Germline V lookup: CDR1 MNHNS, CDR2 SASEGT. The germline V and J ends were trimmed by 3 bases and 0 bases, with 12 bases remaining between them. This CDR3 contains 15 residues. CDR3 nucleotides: TGTGCCAGCAGTGATCCGGGACTTCCCTCCTACGAGCAGTACGTC. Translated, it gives CASSDPGLPSYEQYV.

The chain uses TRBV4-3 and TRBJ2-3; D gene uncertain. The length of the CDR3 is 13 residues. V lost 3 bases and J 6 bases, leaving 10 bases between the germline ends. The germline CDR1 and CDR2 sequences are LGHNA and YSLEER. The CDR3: CASSQTLGDTQYF. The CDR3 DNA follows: TGCGCCAGCAGCCAGACTCTAGGGGATACGCAGTATTTT.